These 16 T cell receptor beta chains were all obtained from the same sample, sequenced in a study of T-cell reconstitution after alpha-beta-depleted transplantation in children. Unique molecular identifiers were used to barcode this TCRbeta library. A single record per CDR3 protein comes from TCRdb applying MiXCR to the PCR reads. The sample lists approximately 150,000 distinct CDR3 sequences, around 8.5% occurring once. The sample in question was PBMCs, mostly from graft donor cells, obtained 180 days after TCRalphabeta/CD19-depleted stem cell transplant. The receptors derive from a female patient aged 2 to 10 who had a stem cell transplant for congenital amegakaryocytic thrombocytopenia, so the T cells may come from the graft donor.

The chain has TRBV28 and TRBJ1-2; D gene unclear. The V gene's germline CDR1 is MDHEN and CDR2 SYDVKM. The CDR3 totals 12 residues. Trimming left V 2 bases short and J 7 bases short, with 8 bases between. The CDR3: CASSLAGPGYTF. The DNA for the CDR3 is TGTGCCAGCAGTTTAGCGGGTCCTGGCTACACCTTC.

This clonotype occurred many times. The CDR3 DNA follows: TGTGCCATCAGTGAGTGGGGACAGGGACAAGAGACCCAGTACTTC. Its translation is CAISEWGQGQETQYF. This chain uses TRBV10-3 with TRBJ2-5, with 9 bases that match TRBD1. The CDR3 covers 15 residues. The junction had 2 bases not matched to a gene; V was cut back by 1 base and J by 2 bases. Germline V gene lookup returns CDR1 ENHRY and CDR2 SYGVKD.

The rearrangement links TRBV5-8 to TRBJ2-3, with 7 bases identical to TRBD2. The length of the CDR3 is 14 residues. V shed 0 bases and J 8 bases; nucleotides not matched to a gene: 6. CDR1 and CDR2 (germline): SGHTS, YDEGEE. The CDR3 spells CASSLALAASTQYF. Here the CDR3 DNA reads TGTGCCAGCAGCTTGGCTCTAGCGGCAAGTACGCAGTATTTT.

Comment on this clonotype: A read error is possible here, since a much larger clone lies one base away. The chain carries TRBV20-1 and TRBJ2-1; D is undetermined. The V gene's germline CDR1 is DFQATT and CDR2 SNEGSKA (reference sequence). This CDR3 contains 12 residues. CDR3 region: CSARHNYNDQFF. DNA for the CDR3: TGCAGTGCTAGACACAACTACAATGACCAGTTCTTC.

This clonotype was seen more than once but under ten times. This chain connects TRBV12-3 or TRBV12-4 to TRBJ2-1; 9 bases line up with TRBD2. The CDR3 spans 16 residues. The V gene end was trimmed by 0 bases and the J gene end by 6 bases; junction bases not matched to a gene: 6. CDR3 loop: CASSLARWTSANEQFF. The CDR3 bases are TGTGCCAGCAGTTTAGCGCGTTGGACTAGCGCCAATGAGCAGTTCTTC.

CDR3 amino acids: CASSSDRQFGDTF. In nucleotides, the CDR3 is TGTGCCAGCAGTTCCGACCGACAATTCGGGGACACCTTC. The chain combines TRBV28 with TRBJ1-2; D uncertain. The CDR3 has 13 residues. Germline values: CDR1 MDHEN, CDR2 SYDVKM. V was cut by 4 bases and J by 12 bases, with 18 bases left in between.

The chain has TRBV9 and TRBJ2-3; the match to TRBD1 covers 7 bases. This CDR3 spans 16 amino acids. Trimming removed 2 bases from V and 4 bases from J; junction bases left unmatched: 10. In germline, CDR1 is SGDLS, CDR2 YYNGEE. The CDR3 region has the DNA TGTGCCAGCAGCGTCGACAGGGTAGCCCTCGCAGATACGCAGTATTTT. Translated, it gives CASSVDRVALADTQYF.

This clonotype was detected ten times or more. V gene TRBV5-1 combines with J gene TRBJ2-7; no clear D. Between the trimmed V and J ends, which lost 1 base and 5 bases, there was a span of 13 bases. Germline V gives CDR1 SGHRS, CDR2 YFSETQ. This CDR3 is built from 14 residues. The CDR3 bases are TGCGCCAGCAGCTTGTCGGGTGGATCTGACGAGCAGTACTTC. This gives the protein CASSLSGGSDEQYF.

In this sample, this clonotype turned up many times. The chain uses TRBV20-1 and TRBJ2-3, with D possibly called TRBD1 or TRBD2 (5 bases each). V gave up 1 base and J gave up 2 bases, with 16 bases separating them. Germline V gene sequence: CDR1 DFQATT, CDR2 SNEGSKA (reference sequence). This CDR3 has 16 amino acids. The CDR3 is CSARALRGGHTDTQYF. The CDR3 DNA reads TGCAGTGCTAGAGCTCTTCGGGGCGGACACACAGATACGCAGTATTTT.

This clonotype was seen more than once but under ten times. V is TRBV20-1 and J is TRBJ1-6; TRBD1 matches 8 bases. The CDR3 loop spans 14 amino acids. V lost 6 bases and J lost 10; bases outside the gene matches: 11. Per germline, CDR1 DFQATT and CDR2 SNEGSKA (reference sequence). DNA for the CDR3: TGCAGTGCGCTACCGGCAGGGGGCGGATCACCCCTCCACTTT. Amino acid sequence: CSALPAGGGSPLHF.

The sample holds many counts of this clonotype. The chain combines TRBV28 with TRBJ1-6, with 10 bases matching TRBD1. The V gene's germline CDR1 is MDHEN and CDR2 SYDVKM. V lost 5 bases, J lost 9 bases, and 7 bases stayed unmatched. The CDR3 has 15 residues. The CDR3 DNA reads TGTGCCAGCAGTCCGACAGGGGGCTTAGGTTCACCCCTCCACTTT. Amino acid sequence: CASSPTGGLGSPLHF.

The sample holds a few counts of this clonotype. In nucleotides, the CDR3 is TGTGCCATCAGCCAAACAGGGGACCTTCCCTACGAGCAGTACTTC. Translation gives CAISQTGDLPYEQYF. The rearrangement uses TRBV10-3 and TRBJ2-7; TRBD1 matches 7 bases. The ends lost 6 bases at V and 2 bases at J; junction bases unmatched: 10. Germline V gene lookup returns CDR1 ENHRY and CDR2 SYGVKD. The CDR3 has 15 residues.

This clonotype was picked up many times. The CDR3 DNA sequence: TGTGCCAGCAGCGAAGGACACTACCAAGAGACCCAGTACTTC. This translates into CASSEGHYQETQYF. The chain recombines TRBV7-2 with TRBJ2-5; TRBD1 might be the D (5 bases). The CDR3 totals 14 residues. Germline CDR1 SGHTA, CDR2 FQGNSA. Trimming shortened V by 5 bases and J by 0 bases, and 10 bases separated the two germline ends.

This clonotype was detected only a few times. The chain joins TRBV5-1 to TRBJ1-3; D gene uncertain. This CDR3 is 17 amino acids long. The ends were cut back, 0 bases at V and 2 bases at J, with 15 bases in the middle. Germline assignment: CDR1 SGHRS and CDR2 YFSETQ. CDR3 region: CASSLATAKGPGNTIYF. Written as DNA, the CDR3 is TGCGCCAGCAGCTTGGCTACCGCAAAAGGACCTGGAAACACCATATATTTT.

This clonotype was observed a handful of times. As DNA, the CDR3 is TGTGCCAGCAGTTTAAATTCCGGCAGGTTCCCCTACGAGCAGTACTTC. Encoded protein: CASSLNSGRFPYEQYF. The genes are TRBV28 and TRBJ2-7; D uncertain. Germline V lookup: CDR1 MDHEN, CDR2 SYDVKM. The length of the CDR3 is 16 residues. Trimming cost V 2 bases and J 2 bases, with 16 bases left between them.

This clonotype was observed at least ten times. CDR3 amino acids: CASSLSGTVLSGNTIYF. The DNA for the CDR3 is TGCGCCAGCAGCTTATCCGGGACAGTGCTCTCTGGAAACACCATATATTTT. The chain uses TRBV5-1 and TRBJ1-3; 7 bases map to TRBD1. From germline, CDR1 is SGHRS and CDR2 YFSETQ. After removal of 2 bases from V and 0 bases from J, the junction contained 8 bases not matched to a gene. This CDR3 has 17 residues.